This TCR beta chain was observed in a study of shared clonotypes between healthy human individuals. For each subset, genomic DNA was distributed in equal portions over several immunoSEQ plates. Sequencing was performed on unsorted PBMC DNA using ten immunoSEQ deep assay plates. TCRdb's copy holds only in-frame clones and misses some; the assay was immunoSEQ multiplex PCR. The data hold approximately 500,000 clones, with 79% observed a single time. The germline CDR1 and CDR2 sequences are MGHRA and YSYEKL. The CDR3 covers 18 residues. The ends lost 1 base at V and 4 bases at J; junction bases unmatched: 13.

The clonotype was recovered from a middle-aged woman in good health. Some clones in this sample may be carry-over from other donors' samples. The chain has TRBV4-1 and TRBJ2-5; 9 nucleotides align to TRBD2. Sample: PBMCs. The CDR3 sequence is CASSQGALREGNRETQYF. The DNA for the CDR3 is TGCGCCAGCAGCCAAGGGGCGTTGCGGGAGGGAAATAGAGAGACCCAGTACTTC.